This entry lists 20 T cell receptor beta chains sequenced from one sample in a study of blood T cell repertoires in COVID-19. Measured with immunoSEQ multiplex PCR; TCRdb has only the in-frame clones, and not every one. In the table there are 150,000 to 200,000 clones, around 80% of which are singletons. The specimen sequenced was PBMCs or T cells enriched from blood (not recorded which). All receptors come from an older man who had been exposed to COVID-19.

The rearrangement links TRBV6-6 to TRBJ1-5; D is unclear. The CDR3 is 14 amino acids. The germline CDR1 and CDR2 sequences are MNHNY and SVGAGI (reference sequence). Deletions cut 5 bases from V and 3 bases from J, with 11 bases between. In DNA, the CDR3 is TGTGCCAGCAGTGGGCCTTTCCCCAATCAGCCCCAGCATTTT. This encodes CASSGPFPNQPQHF.

J is TRBJ1-6 and V is TRBV5-5; D is ambiguous. The germline V gene encodes CDR1 SGHKS and CDR2 YYEKEE (reference sequence). The CDR3 covers 15 residues. V dropped 0 bases and J dropped 7 bases, with 11 bases sitting between them. CDR3 amino acids: CASSLGETQNSPLHF. DNA of the CDR3: TGTGCCAGCAGCTTGGGAGAGACTCAGAATTCACCCCTCCACTTT.

The genes are TRBV3-1 (or the pseudogene TRBV3-2) and TRBJ2-3, with D perhaps TRBD2 (7 bases). V lost 4 bases and J 4 bases, leaving 18 bases between the germline ends. The CDR3 loop spans 16 amino acids. CDR1 and CDR2 from the germline V gene are LGHDT and YNNKEL (reference sequence). In DNA form, the CDR3 reads TGTGCCAGCAGCCGTCAGCTCGGGGGGCGTGCAGATACGCAGTATTTT. Its translation: CASSRQLGGRADTQYF.

The chain recombines TRBV27 with TRBJ1-2; a weak D match, TRBD1 (5 bases). Trimming pared 6 bases from V and 2 bases from J, leaving 22 bases between. The CDR3 totals 17 residues. In germline, CDR1 is MNHEY, CDR2 SMNVEV (reference sequence). CDR3 bases: TGTGCCAGCAGACGGCAAGGGCAGGCAGGGCTAAACTATGGCTACACCTTC. This sequence encodes CASRRQGQAGLNYGYTF.

This chain uses TRBV3-1 (or the pseudogene TRBV3-2) with TRBJ1-2; D uncertain. From germline, CDR1 is LGHDT and CDR2 YNNKEL (reference sequence). This CDR3 comprises 15 residues. With 6 bases removed from V and 6 bases from J, the gap between germline ends came to 20 bases. The CDR3 spells CASSQRAGRTNGYTF. CDR3 DNA sequence: TGTGCCAGCAGTCAGCGGGCAGGCAGAACTAATGGCTACACCTTC.

The rearrangement joins TRBV6-5 to TRBJ2-5; possible D gene TRBD1, 6 bases. V was shortened by 4 bases and J by 3 bases, with 9 bases between the two germline ends. Looked up from germline, CDR1 is MNHEY and CDR2 is SVGAGI. This CDR3 region has 13 residues. CDR3 sequence (DNA): TGTGCCAGCAGTTCCTGGACAGAAGAGACCCAGTACTTC. Translated, it gives CASSSWTEETQYF.

The chain is built from TRBV29-1 and TRBJ2-7; 12 positions agree with TRBD1. V lost 8 bases to trimming and J lost 8 bases; unmatched junction nucleotides: 7. The CDR3 consists of 12 residues. Germline CDR1 reads SQVTM; CDR2 reads ANQGSEA. In DNA, the CDR3 is TGCAGCATCCCCGGGACAGGGGGCCAGCAGTACTTC. Its translation: CSIPGTGGQQYF.

The chain couples TRBV19 to TRBJ1-1; D is unclear. Per the germline V gene, CDR1 is LNHDA and CDR2 is SQIVND (reference sequence). The V gene lost 5 bases and the J gene lost 1 base, with 8 bases spanning the gap. The CDR3 is 13 amino acids. The CDR3 sequence: CASSSRQNTEAFF. The CDR3 nucleotides are TGTGCCAGTAGTTCCAGACAGAACACTGAAGCTTTCTTT.

V and J are TRBV19 and TRBJ1-2, with 7 nucleotides matching TRBD1. Germline loops: CDR1 LNHDA, CDR2 SQIVND (reference sequence). This CDR3 has 16 amino acids. The trim removed 2 bases at V and 6 bases at J, leaving 12 bases unmatched. CDR3: CASSIRPQGEFDGYTF. CDR3 nucleotide sequence: TGTGCCAGTAGTATACGGCCCCAGGGGGAGTTCGATGGCTACACCTTC.

The V gene is TRBV11-2, the J gene TRBJ2-3; 11 bases fit TRBD2. The CDR3 length is 16 residues. The ends lost 5 bases at V and 0 bases at J; junction bases unmatched: 4. Germline V lookup: CDR1 SGHAT, CDR2 FQNNGV. The DNA of the CDR3 is TGTGCCAGCAGCCGGCCTAGCGGGGGGAGCACAGATACGCAGTATTTT. Its translation: CASSRPSGGSTDTQYF.

The chain has TRBV11-3 and TRBJ2-7, with 9 bases matching TRBD1. J was trimmed by 6 bases and V by 4 bases; bases with no gene match: 4. Germline assignment: CDR1 SGHNT and CDR2 YENEEA. The CDR3 runs 13 residues. The CDR3 region has the DNA TGTGCCAGCAGCTGGGGACAGGGAGGCGAGCAGTACTTC. Its translation: CASSWGQGGEQYF.

The rearrangement joins TRBV2 to TRBJ1-1; 9 nucleotides match TRBD1. CDR3 length equals 14 residues. J was trimmed by 6 bases and V by 6 bases; bases with no gene match: 8. Germline V gives CDR1 SNHLY, CDR2 FYNNEI. The CDR3 here is CASRATGGYPEAFF. The CDR3 coding sequence is TGTGCCAGCAGGGCGACAGGGGGGTATCCTGAAGCTTTCTTT.

This clone has just one count. The V call is TRBV18, the J call TRBJ2-7; no reliable D call. Germline V gene data show CDR1 as KGHSH and CDR2 as LQKENI. This CDR3 contains 15 residues. V was pared by 1 base and J by 6 bases, with 16 bases between. CDR3 coding DNA: TGTGCCAGCTCACCACAGTGGCAGGTAGTCCGCGAGCAGTACTTC. Protein product: CASSPQWQVVREQYF.

The chain has TRBV5-1 and TRBJ2-1, with 12 bases lining up with TRBD2. V dropped 4 bases and J dropped 4; count of bases not matched to a gene: 0. The germline CDR1 and CDR2 sequences are SGHRS and YFSETQ. CDR3 length: 14 residues. CDR3 in amino acids: CASSGTSGYNEQFF. DNA of the CDR3: TGCGCCAGCAGCGGGACTAGCGGGTACAATGAGCAGTTCTTC. Drawing the rest from reference TRBV5-1 and TRBJ2-1, the complete variable domain is KAGVTQTPRYLIKTRGQQVTLSCSPISGHRSVSWYQQTPGQGLQFLFEYFSETQRNKGNFPGRFSGRQFSNSRSEMNVSTLELGDSALYLCASSGTSGYNEQFFGPGTRLTVL.

This clone has just one count. The genes are TRBV5-5 and TRBJ1-5; a weak D match, TRBD1 (5 bases). The CDR3 totals 14 residues. Germline CDR1 and CDR2: SGHKS and YYEKEE (reference sequence). The V end was cut by 6 bases, the J end by 5 bases, with 15 bases between. CDR3 coding DNA: TGTGCCAGCACCAAGCACCAGGGATATCAGCCCCAGCATTTT. Translated, it gives CASTKHQGYQPQHF. The variable domain in full, completed from reference TRBV5-5 and TRBJ1-5, reads DAGVTQSPTHLIKTRGQQVTLRCSPISGHKSVSWYQQVLGQGPQFIFQYYEKEERGRGNFPDRFSARQFPNYSSELNVNALLLGDSALYLCASTKHQGYQPQHFGDGTRLSIL.

This clone has only a few counts. CDR3 sequence (DNA): TGTGCCAGCAGCCTTGACAAAGTCTATGGCTACACCTTC. Protein: CASSLDKVYGYTF. The chain employs TRBV11-2 and TRBJ1-2; D not certain. V lost 5 bases, J lost 4 bases, and 11 bases lay in between. The CDR3 totals 13 residues. Germline V gives CDR1 SGHAT, CDR2 FQNNGV.

V gene TRBV5-1 combines with J gene TRBJ2-1; 10 bases are shared with TRBD2. CDR3 length equals 18 residues. From germline, CDR1 is SGHRS and CDR2 YFSETQ. Trimming removed 0 bases from V and 0 bases from J; junction bases left unmatched: 6. Here the CDR3 reads CASSLGPSGSISYNEQFF. The CDR3 coding sequence is TGCGCCAGCAGCTTGGGGCCTAGCGGGAGTATCTCCTACAATGAGCAGTTCTTC.

Here the CDR3 reads CASSFQGQGGNEQFF. The CDR3 nucleotides read TGCGCCAGCAGCTTCCAGGGACAGGGGGGGAATGAGCAGTTCTTC. The chain couples TRBV5-1 to TRBJ2-1; the match to TRBD1 covers 11 bases. This CDR3 contains 15 residues. The germline V gene has CDR1 SGHRS and CDR2 YFSETQ. The ends lost 2 bases at V and 7 bases at J; junction bases unmatched: 5.

The V gene is TRBV28, the J gene TRBJ2-5; 7 bases fit TRBD2. This CDR3 region has 15 residues. Trimming took 6 bases from V and 5 from J; bases not matched to a gene: 12. Germline lookup yields CDR1 MDHEN and CDR2 SYDVKM. The CDR3 coding sequence is TGTGCCAGCAGCTCCAGCGGGGAGGGCCCCGAGACCCAGTACTTC. This gives the protein CASSSSGEGPETQYF. The full variable domain, completed using reference TRBV28 and TRBJ2-5, is DVKVTQSSRYLVKRTGEKVFLECVQDMDHENMFWYRQDPGLGLRLIYFSYDVKMKEKGDIPEGYSVSREKKERFSLILESASTNQTSMYLCASSSSGEGPETQYFGPGTRLLVL.

V is TRBV11-2 and J is TRBJ2-7, with D maybe TRBD1 (6 bases). Germline V gene sequence: CDR1 SGHAT, CDR2 FQNNGV. The CDR3 is made up of 16 amino acids. V was trimmed by 5 bases and J by 0 bases, leaving 17 bases between them. CDR3 nucleotide sequence: TGTGCCAGCAGCCCGCTGGGGGCCAGCGGCTCCTACGAGCAGTACTTC. Translating gives CASSPLGASGSYEQYF.